This TCR beta chain emerged from a study of pediatric ulcerative colitis. Whole-study results and caveats: Rectal pinch biopsies may include blood-derived T cells.

One to two pinch biopsies were taken from the rectum during colonoscopy. On this clone itself: Antigen specificity is unknown.

Some clones are missing from TCRdb's copy, which holds only in-frame ones; the method was immunoSEQ multiplex PCR. The sample records roughly 45,000 clones, roughly 79% being singletons. In germline, CDR1 is MDHEN, CDR2 SYDVKM. The V end lost 5 bases, the J end lost 6 bases, and 10 bases lay between the germline ends. This CDR3 contains 12 residues. The sequenced sample was gut tissue. The V call is TRBV28, the J call TRBJ1-1; tentatively, D is TRBD1 (5 bases). This TCR derives from a girl between 5 and 17 years old with moderate ulcerative colitis. The DNA of the CDR3 is TGTGCCAGCAGTCAGATGGGGGCTGAAGCTTTCTTT. Amino acids: CASSQMGAEAFF.